The 18 T cell receptor beta chains below were found in one sample sequenced in a study of cytomegalovirus exposure and HLA in healthy donors. Both 60 Vbeta primers and 13 Jbeta primers went into the PCR. TCRdb's copy holds only in-frame clones and misses some; the assay was immunoSEQ multiplex PCR. This sample yields about 90,000 clones, of which about 66% are seen a single time; 20% to 25% belongs to the top ten. The sample comprised PBMCs. The receptor set was obtained from a woman aged 50 to 65 in good health and CMV-seropositive.

This clone was seen a few times. The chain carries TRBV28 and TRBJ1-1; D gene ambiguous. V was cut by 7 bases and J by 1 base, with 13 bases left in between. Germline CDR1 is MDHEN and CDR2 is SYDVKM. The CDR3 contains 14 residues. The CDR3 spells CASIGSGGNTEAFF. The CDR3 coding sequence is TGTGCCAGCATAGGATCGGGAGGGAACACTGAAGCTTTCTTT.

This sequence joins TRBV7-2 and TRBJ2-7; D gene unclear. Germline V gene sequence: CDR1 SGHTA, CDR2 FQGNSA. The CDR3 spans 16 residues. Trimming removed 4 bases from V and 1 base from J, with 17 bases in between. In nucleotides, the CDR3 is TGTGCCAGCAGCTATAAAAAAGGAGACCCTTCCTACGAGCAGTACTTC. As protein: CASSYKKGDPSYEQYF.

This clone was seen just once. The CDR3 loop reads CARSDVRRDTEAFF. The CDR3 DNA sequence: TGTGCCAGAAGCGACGTCCGCAGGGACACTGAAGCTTTCTTT. This sequence joins TRBV5-3 and TRBJ1-1; D might be TRBD1 (5 bases). TRBV5-3 is noted as an ORF with a role that remains uncertain. The CDR3 is 14 amino acids. V was clipped by 4 bases and J by 3 bases, with 13 bases between them.

The CDR3 region is CAWREAREQYF. The CDR3 DNA is TGTGCCTGGAGGGAAGCGAGGGAGCAGTACTTC. V and J are TRBV30 and TRBJ2-7; no reliable D call. V lost 3 bases and J 7 bases, leaving 10 bases between the germline ends. This CDR3 has 11 residues. CDR1 and CDR2 from the germline V gene are GTSNPN and SVGIG (reference sequence).

The chain joins TRBV28 to TRBJ2-7; 8 bases agree with TRBD2. V lost 5 bases and J lost 3; bases outside the gene matches: 9. This CDR3 region has 15 residues. Germline V gene sequence: CDR1 MDHEN, CDR2 SYDVKM. The CDR3 is CASSRPGLGVYEQYF. The CDR3 bases are TGTGCCAGCAGTCGGCCGGGACTAGGGGTCTACGAGCAGTACTTC.

The genes are TRBV6-4 and TRBJ1-2, with D possibly TRBD1 on 5 matching bases. CDR3 size: 13 residues. With 3 bases removed from V and 4 bases from J, the gap between germline ends came to 9 bases. Germline loops: CDR1 MRHNA, CDR2 SNTAGT. The CDR3 region has the DNA TGTGCCAGCAGTGAAGGGGAAACCTATGGCTACACCTTC. It encodes CASSEGETYGYTF.

The DNA of the CDR3 is TGTGCCAGTAGTATGGGACGGGGGGGCACTGGGGCCAACGTCCTGACTTTC. Encoded protein: CASSMGRGGTGANVLTF. V usage is TRBV19 and J usage is TRBJ2-6; 8 bases align to TRBD2. The CDR3 has 17 amino acids. The germline V gene has CDR1 LNHDA and CDR2 SQIVND (reference sequence). After removal of 3 bases from V and 2 bases from J, the junction contained 6 bases not matched to a gene.

J is TRBJ1-1 and V is TRBV6-1; D unresolved. V lost 1 base and J lost 5, with 23 bases in between. CDR1 and CDR2 from the germline V gene are MNHNS and SASEGT. CDR3 length: 18 amino acids. CDR3 in DNA: TGTGCCAGCAGTGAAGGTTGGGGAGGGCCCGGCCGGGGAACTGAAGCTTTCTTT. Its protein product is CASSEGWGGPGRGTEAFF.

This clone was found a few times. The V gene is TRBV2, the J gene TRBJ2-7, with D possibly TRBD2 on 7 matching bases. The germline gives CDR1 SNHLY, CDR2 FYNNEI. This CDR3 is built from 15 residues. V lost 1 base, J lost 4 bases, and 14 bases lay in between. The CDR3 reads CASSEEEGGSYEQYF. The CDR3 nucleotides are TGTGCCAGCAGTGAAGAGGAGGGGGGGTCTTACGAGCAGTACTTC. The variable domain in full, with the rest retrieved from reference TRBV2 and TRBJ2-7, is EPEVTQTPSHQVTQMGQEVILRCVPISNHLYFYWYRQILGQKVEFLVSFYNNEISEKSEIFDDQFSVERPDGSNFTLKIRSTKLEDSAMYFCASSEEEGGSYEQYFGPGTRLTVT.

Written as DNA, the CDR3 is TGCAGTGCGCCGACAGGCTATGGCTACACCTTC. Residues: CSAPTGYGYTF. The J gene is TRBJ1-2, the V gene TRBV20-1, with D tentatively TRBD1 (6 bases). The V gene lost 6 bases and the J gene lost 4 bases, with 9 bases spanning the gap. The CDR3 covers 11 residues. Germline V lookup: CDR1 DFQATT, CDR2 SNEGSKA (reference sequence).

The chain employs TRBV28 and TRBJ2-3, with 11 bases aligning to TRBD2. The CDR3 is made up of 14 amino acids. V shed 8 bases, J shed 3 bases, and the junction held 4 bases outside the gene matches. Germline V gene data show CDR1 as MDHEN and CDR2 as SYDVKM. The CDR3 bases are TGTGCCAGCGGTAGCGGGGGGGTTACAGATACGCAGTATTTT. This sequence encodes CASGSGGVTDTQYF.

The chain has TRBV19 and TRBJ2-7; 7 bases align to TRBD2. CDR1 and CDR2 (germline): LNHDA, SQIVND (reference sequence). CDR3 size: 13 residues. The V segment lost 0 bases and the J segment 6 bases; nucleotides outside the gene matches: 2. CDR3: CASSIDGGGEQYF. For the CDR3, the DNA is TGTGCCAGTAGTATAGACGGCGGGGGCGAGCAGTACTTC.

This chain connects TRBV7-9 to TRBJ1-1; 8 positions agree with TRBD1. The junction had 3 bases not matched to a gene; V was cut back by 2 bases and J by 7 bases. CDR1 and CDR2 (germline): SEHNR, FQNEAQ (reference sequence). This CDR3 comprises 13 residues. The CDR3, as DNA: TGTGCCAGCAGCTTATTTGGACAGGGTGAAGCTTTCTTT. The encoded protein is CASSLFGQGEAFF.

The chain uses TRBV2 and TRBJ1-6, with 8 nucleotides matching TRBD1. Per germline, CDR1 SNHLY and CDR2 FYNNEI. The CDR3 extends over 15 amino acids. V gave up 7 bases and J gave up 9 bases; unmatched junction bases: 11. The CDR3 sequence: CASTQRTGYGSPLHF. CDR3 DNA sequence: TGTGCCAGCACCCAACGGACAGGGTATGGTTCACCCCTCCACTTT.

This chain connects TRBV10-3 to TRBJ1-1, with a weak D call TRBD1 (5 bases). The CDR3 extends over 15 amino acids. Trimming shortened V by 0 bases and J by 4 bases, and 12 bases separated the two germline ends. Germline CDR1 ENHRY, CDR2 SYGVKD. The CDR3 protein is CAISESEGWGTEAFF. The CDR3 nucleotides read TGTGCCATCAGTGAGTCGGAGGGGTGGGGCACTGAAGCTTTCTTT.

The chain is built from TRBV28 and TRBJ1-6, with a tentative D call TRBD1 (6 bases). V was pared by 7 bases and J by 1 base, with 8 bases between. Germline V gene data show CDR1 as MDHEN and CDR2 as SYDVKM. The CDR3 totals 14 residues. CDR3 residues: CASIDRSYNSPLHF. The CDR3 coding sequence is TGTGCCAGCATCGACAGGTCCTATAATTCACCCCTCCACTTT.

This rearrangement joins TRBV5-8 to TRBJ1-1; weak D call: TRBD1 (6 bases). Trimming took 4 bases from V and 0 from J, leaving 7 bases between them. The CDR3 contains 13 residues. Germline V gene lookup returns CDR1 SGHTS and CDR2 YDEGEE. The CDR3 loop reads CASSQGLNTEAFF. CDR3 nucleotide sequence: TGTGCCAGCAGCCAGGGGTTGAACACTGAAGCTTTCTTT.

This chain uses TRBV18 with TRBJ1-1; D unclear. The CDR3 contains 12 residues. Germline V CDR1 and CDR2: KGHSH, LQKENI. Trimming pared 8 bases from V and 8 bases from J, leaving 15 bases between. In nucleotides, the CDR3 is TGTGCCAGCCGATATCCAGGAGGGGAAGCTTTCTTT. Translation gives CASRYPGGEAFF. Combining the CDR3 with reference TRBV18 and TRBJ1-1 gives the whole variable domain NAGVMQNPRHLVRRRGQEARLRCSPMKGHSHVYWYRQLPEEGLKFMVYLQKENIIDESGMPKERFSAEFPKEGPSILRIQQVVRGDSAAYFCASRYPGGEAFFGQGTRLTVV.